A single sample is the source of the 3 T cell receptor beta chains below, sequenced in a study of T cells after yellow fever vaccination. TCRdb reanalysed the 5' RACE reads using MiXCR and keeps one entry per CDR3 protein. The sample includes about 130,000 distinct CDR3 sequences, roughly 8.2% of them seen just once. Material: CD8+ T cells sorted from PBMCs, obtained on the day of the yellow fever booster vaccination. The receptors shown here come from a man between 18 and 35 years old who received the YFV17D yellow fever vaccine.

This chain joins TRBV12-5 and TRBJ2-7; D tentatively reads TRBD1 or TRBD2 (5 bases each). The CDR3 totals 18 residues. Trimming removed 0 bases from V and 5 bases from J, with 23 bases in between. The germline V gene has CDR1 LGHNT and CDR2 FRNRAP. The CDR3 spells CASGLVLDGGFPDNEQYF. The CDR3 nucleotides read TGTGCTAGTGGTTTGGTACTCGATGGGGGATTCCCGGACAACGAGCAGTACTTC.

The CDR3 loop is CASSYVLQGVGEQFF. CDR3 DNA: TGCGCCAGCAGCTACGTACTCCAGGGGGTTGGGGAGCAGTTCTTC. V gene TRBV5-1 combines with J gene TRBJ2-1; TRBD1 agrees at 7 bases. Trimming took 3 bases from V and 10 from J; bases not matched to a gene: 13. There are 15 residues in the CDR3. Germline-derived CDR1 and CDR2 are SGHRS and YFSETQ.

This clonotype has ten or more counts. J is TRBJ1-1 and V is TRBV27, with D tentatively TRBD1 (6 bases). This CDR3 region has 14 residues. Trimming left V 2 bases short and J 2 bases short, with 9 bases between. Germline CDR1 MNHEY, CDR2 SMNVEV (reference sequence). The CDR3 is CASSLLGGNTEAFF. CDR3 coding DNA: TGTGCCAGCAGTTTACTTGGGGGCAACACTGAAGCTTTCTTT.